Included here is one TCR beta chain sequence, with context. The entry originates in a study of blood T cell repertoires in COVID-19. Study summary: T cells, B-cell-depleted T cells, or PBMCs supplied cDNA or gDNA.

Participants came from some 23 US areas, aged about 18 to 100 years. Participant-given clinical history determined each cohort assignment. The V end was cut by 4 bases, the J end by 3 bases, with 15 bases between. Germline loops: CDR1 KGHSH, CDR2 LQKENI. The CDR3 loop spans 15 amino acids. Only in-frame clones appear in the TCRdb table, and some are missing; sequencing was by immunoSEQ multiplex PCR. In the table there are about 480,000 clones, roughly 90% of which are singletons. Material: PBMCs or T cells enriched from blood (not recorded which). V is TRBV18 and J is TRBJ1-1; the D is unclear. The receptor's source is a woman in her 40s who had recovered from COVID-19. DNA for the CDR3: TGTGCCAGCTCACTAGCGGGATGGGGATACACTGAAGCTTTCTTT. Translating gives CASSLAGWGYTEAFF.